This record covers a single T cell receptor beta chain. The source of the sample is a study of blood T cell repertoires in COVID-19. Study details: Some COVID-19 samples were acute and others convalescent; all came from the United States, Italy and Spain. PBMCs, B-cell-depleted T cells, or T cells provided the cDNA or gDNA that made up the material.

The CDR3 covers 17 residues. V lost 1 base, J lost 7 bases, and 19 bases lay in between. CDR1 is SEHNR and CDR2 is FQNEAQ in the germline V gene (reference sequence). As originally analysed: It was from reference gene primer amplification that nucleated cell counts were estimated. Assay used: immunoSEQ multiplex PCR; TCRdb lists only in-frame clones, some missing. D and trimming come from the DNA, and the V and J calls and clone size come from that table. This sample carries approximately 160,000 clones, 80% to 90% of them seen once, and the ten largest clones take more than 5.5%. The specimen sequenced was PBMCs or T cells enriched from blood (not recorded which). The origin of this receptor is a man aged 45-65 years who had recovered from COVID-19. V gene TRBV7-9 combines with J gene TRBJ1-4, with D tentatively TRBD1 (6 bases). The CDR3 DNA is TGTGCCAGCAGCTTAGTTGGTCGGCAGGGGATTTTTGAAAAACTGTTTTTT. This sequence encodes CASSLVGRQGIFEKLFF.